This T cell receptor (beta chain) was recorded in a study of shared clonotypes between healthy human individuals. The wider study: CD4 naive and CD4 memory each took three plates per donor, while CD8 naive took two and CD8 memory one.

Genomic DNA of each subset was evenly split across several immunoSEQ plates. Here immunoSEQ multiplex PCR was the method, and the copy in TCRdb shows in-frame clones only, minus some. Found here are 2 million to 2.5 million clones, 85% to 95% of them singletons; the top ten hold 0.39%. The source is a man aged 18 to 30 in good health. Some clones in this sample may be carry-over from other donors' samples. Sequencing used naive CD4+ T cells from PBMCs. This sample's subset: CD45RA+ positively selected.

The CDR3 loop is CASSFNPGGQETQYF. The CDR3 DNA is TGTGCCAGCAGTTTTAACCCAGGGGGACAAGAGACCCAGTACTTC. This chain connects TRBV7-6 to TRBJ2-5; 7 bases match TRBD1. CDR3 size: 15 residues. Germline CDR1 and CDR2: SGHVS and FNYEAQ. The V segment lost 6 bases and the J segment 2 bases; nucleotides outside the gene matches: 9.